These 28 T cell receptor beta chains came from one sample sequenced in a study of blood T cell repertoires in COVID-19. TCRdb's table, derived via immunoSEQ multiplex PCR, lists solely in-frame clones and lacks some. The sample lists around 100,000 clones, about 80% occurring once. The sample was peripheral blood. The receptors here all came from a woman between 65 and 79 years old with acute or convalescent COVID-19.

The rearrangement joins TRBV4-1 to TRBJ1-2, with a possible D match to TRBD1 (5 bases). V lost 4 bases and J lost 4, with 22 bases in between. Germline CDR1 reads MGHRA; CDR2 reads YSYEKL. This CDR3 is 17 amino acids long. CDR3: CASSPQGRTQASYGYTF. The CDR3 region has the DNA TGCGCCAGCAGCCCTCAGGGTAGGACGCAAGCTTCCTATGGCTACACCTTC.

J is TRBJ2-1 and V is TRBV24-1, with 12 bases aligning to TRBD2. Germline V gene data show CDR1 as KGHDR and CDR2 as SFDVKD. After removal of 3 bases from V and 5 bases from J, the junction contained 7 bases not matched to a gene. The CDR3 runs 17 residues. The CDR3 loop reads CATSDIGTSGYDNEQFF. CDR3 DNA: TGTGCCACCAGTGATATCGGGACTAGCGGGTACGACAATGAGCAGTTCTTC.

Only one count was recorded for this clone. V usage is TRBV2 and J usage is TRBJ2-5; D remains ambiguous. Germline values: CDR1 SNHLY, CDR2 FYNNEI. The CDR3 is 11 amino acids. V lost 6 bases to trimming and J lost 4 bases, with 6 bases between them. The CDR3 DNA follows: TGTGCCAGCAGACTCGGAGAGACCCAGTACTTC. Protein product: CASRLGETQYF.

This chain joins TRBV11-3 and TRBJ2-1; tentative D call: TRBD1 (6 bases). Germline V gene lookup returns CDR1 SGHNT and CDR2 YENEEA. V shed 4 bases and J shed 4 bases, with 8 bases lying between them. The CDR3 has 13 amino acids. CDR3 nucleotide sequence: TGTGCCAGCAGCTCCCAGGGGTACAATGAGCAGTTCTTC. This codes for CASSSQGYNEQFF. The full variable domain, completed using reference TRBV11-3 and TRBJ2-1, is EAGVVQSPRYKIIEKKQPVAFWCNPISGHNTLYWYLQNLGQGPELLIRYENEEAVDDSQLPKDRFSAERLKGVDSTLKIQPAELGDSAVYLCASSSQGYNEQFFGPGTRLTVL.

This clone has just one count. This rearrangement joins TRBV28 to TRBJ1-2, with D maybe TRBD1 (6 bases). CDR3 length equals 12 residues. Germline V lookup: CDR1 MDHEN, CDR2 SYDVKM. Trimming left V 6 bases short and J 3 bases short, with 8 bases between. The CDR3 loop reads CASRTGYYGYTF. CDR3 DNA sequence: TGTGCCAGCAGGACAGGATACTATGGCTACACCTTC.

The rearrangement links TRBV7-2 to TRBJ1-1; D gene ambiguous. V dropped 0 bases and J dropped 1 base, with 6 bases sitting between them. Germline CDR1 is SGHTA and CDR2 is FQGNSA. This CDR3 comprises 14 residues. The CDR3 sequence: CASSLARGNTEAFF. As DNA, the CDR3 is TGTGCCAGCAGCTTAGCGCGGGGGAACACTGAAGCTTTCTTT.

The chain combines TRBV29-1 with TRBJ1-2; no clear D. V shed 3 bases and J shed 4 bases, with 15 bases lying between them. From germline, CDR1 is SQVTM and CDR2 ANQGSEA. The CDR3 is 14 residues long. DNA of the CDR3: TGCAGCGTTGACCTAGGAGAGCGGTTCTATGGCTACACCTTC. This sequence encodes CSVDLGERFYGYTF.

The chain couples TRBV27 to TRBJ1-2; 7 nucleotides agree with TRBD1. The CDR3 covers 15 residues. CDR1 and CDR2 (germline): MNHEY, SMNVEV (reference sequence). The J segment lost 8 bases and the V segment lost 6 bases, leaving 15 bases of the junction unmatched. The CDR3 reads CASRFEVTGRDGYTF. CDR3 nucleotide sequence: TGTGCCAGCAGATTCGAAGTGACAGGGCGGGACGGCTACACCTTC.

The V gene is TRBV6-5, the J gene TRBJ1-5; D ambiguous. The length of the CDR3 is 13 residues. V lost 7 bases and J lost 6, with 13 bases in between. Germline V lookup: CDR1 MNHEY, CDR2 SVGAGI. DNA for the CDR3: TGTGCCAGCATGCGGGAGTTGGGTCAGCCCCAGCATTTT. As protein: CASMRELGQPQHF.

The rearrangement uses TRBV6-5 and TRBJ1-5; D unresolved. This CDR3 comprises 13 residues. Germline V gives CDR1 MNHEY, CDR2 SVGAGI. The V and J ends lost 6 bases and 0 bases respectively, with 6 bases between them. This chain's CDR3 is CASSVASNQPQHF. The CDR3 nucleotides read TGTGCCAGCAGCGTAGCTAGCAATCAGCCCCAGCATTTT.

The chain carries TRBV5-1 and TRBJ2-1; D is perhaps TRBD2 (6 bases). This CDR3 region has 16 residues. The germline CDR1 and CDR2 sequences are SGHRS and YFSETQ. The germline V and J ends were trimmed by 4 bases and 6 bases, with 20 bases remaining between them. This CDR3 reads CASSLLAAGSGNEQFF. Written as DNA, the CDR3 is TGCGCCAGCAGCCTTTTAGCGGCCGGGTCGGGCAATGAGCAGTTCTTC.

The gene calls are TRBV7-2 and TRBJ2-1; 10 bases align to TRBD2. The V segment lost 5 bases and the J segment 15 bases; nucleotides outside the gene matches: 13. This CDR3 has 14 residues. Germline V gene sequence: CDR1 SGHTA, CDR2 FQGNSA. In nucleotides, the CDR3 is TGTGCCAGCAGCCGCGGTAGCGGGGGGTCCGTTGTGTTCTTC. Amino acid sequence: CASSRGSGGSVVFF. The full variable domain, in which reference TRBV7-2 and TRBJ2-1 provide the parts outside the CDR3, is GAGVSQSPSNKVTEKGKDVELRCDPISGHTALYWYRQSLGQGLEFLIYFQGNSAPDKSGLPSDRFSAERTGGSVSTLTIQRTQQEDSAVYLCASSRGSGGSVVFFGPGTRLTVL.

This clone was seen a handful of times. This sequence joins TRBV19 and TRBJ1-2, with D perhaps TRBD1 (5 bases). This CDR3 spans 15 amino acids. V dropped 3 bases and J dropped 0 bases, with 11 bases sitting between them. Germline V gives CDR1 LNHDA, CDR2 SQIVND (reference sequence). CDR3 DNA: TGTGCCAGTAGTATCCCTCGGGGGTCTAACTATGGCTACACCTTC. This gives the protein CASSIPRGSNYGYTF.

The J gene is TRBJ1-1, the V gene TRBV19; no definite D call. Trimming removed 6 bases from V and 3 bases from J, with 5 bases in between. The CDR3 length is 11 residues. Germline V gene lookup returns CDR1 LNHDA and CDR2 SQIVND (reference sequence). CDR3 nucleotides: TGTGCCAGTAGCCCTGACACTGAAGCTTTCTTT. This sequence encodes CASSPDTEAFF.

The genes are TRBV19 and TRBJ1-6; D unresolved. Per the germline V gene, CDR1 is LNHDA and CDR2 is SQIVND (reference sequence). The CDR3 contains 12 residues. V lost 4 bases and J 7 bases, leaving 5 bases between the germline ends. As DNA, the CDR3 is TGTGCCAGTAGTACTATGAATTCACCCCTCCACTTT. Residues: CASSTMNSPLHF.

The chain recombines TRBV3-1 (or the pseudogene TRBV3-2) with TRBJ1-5; 9 nucleotides match TRBD1. V dropped 6 bases and J dropped 6; count of bases not matched to a gene: 9. This CDR3 is built from 15 residues. The germline CDR1 and CDR2 sequences are LGHDT and YNNKEL (reference sequence). CDR3 sequence (DNA): TGTGCCAGCAGTATTACAGGGGGCTTGGGTCAGCCCCAGCATTTT. Protein: CASSITGGLGQPQHF.

The chain is built from TRBV19 and TRBJ2-2, with a possible D match to TRBD1 (5 bases). The germline gives CDR1 LNHDA, CDR2 SQIVND (reference sequence). V was clipped by 10 bases and J by 1 base, with 13 bases between them. CDR3 size: 14 residues. As DNA, the CDR3 is TGTGCCACTATTGGGCAGGGGAACACCGGGGAGCTGTTTTTT. Protein product: CATIGQGNTGELFF.

This chain connects TRBV9 to TRBJ1-4; TRBD1 is a possible D gene (6 bases). CDR3 length equals 15 residues. The V gene's germline CDR1 is SGDLS and CDR2 YYNGEE. V gave up 5 bases and J gave up 0 bases, with 11 bases separating them. Here the CDR3 DNA reads TGTGCCAGCAGTACAGGGCCCGCAACTAATGAAAAACTGTTTTTT. Translated, it gives CASSTGPATNEKLFF.

The V gene is TRBV11-2, the J gene TRBJ2-2, with D possibly TRBD1 on 5 matching bases. Deletions cut 5 bases from V and 4 bases from J, with 8 bases between. The CDR3 is 13 amino acids. The germline V gene has CDR1 SGHAT and CDR2 FQNNGV. DNA of the CDR3: TGTGCCAGCAGCCAAAGGGGCACCGGGGAGCTGTTTTTT. Translated: CASSQRGTGELFF.

V and J are TRBV7-2 and TRBJ1-6; 10 bases are a match to TRBD1. CDR3 length: 16 amino acids. The V segment lost 5 bases and the J segment 9 bases; nucleotides outside the gene matches: 10. Per germline, CDR1 SGHTA and CDR2 FQGNSA. CDR3 amino acids: CASSARQGATGSPLHF. CDR3 bases: TGTGCCAGCAGCGCCAGACAGGGGGCGACTGGTTCACCCCTCCACTTT.

J is TRBJ2-5 and V is TRBV27; 12 bases fit TRBD1. Germline V lookup: CDR1 MNHEY, CDR2 SMNVEV (reference sequence). J was trimmed by 4 bases and V by 6 bases; bases with no gene match: 9. The CDR3 runs 16 residues. The CDR3 region is CASSLLGQGAGETQYF. The CDR3 DNA reads TGTGCCAGCAGCCTCCTGGGACAGGGGGCAGGAGAGACCCAGTACTTC.

The rearrangement links TRBV2 to TRBJ2-2; D not resolved. Germline CDR1 and CDR2: SNHLY and FYNNEI. The CDR3 is made up of 17 amino acids. Trimming took off 2 bases at V and 0 bases at J, with 13 bases between the two ends. The CDR3 coding sequence is TGTGCCAGCAGTGAACTTGGAGTGTCAGCGAACACCGGGGAGCTGTTTTTT. It translates to CASSELGVSANTGELFF.

The chain recombines TRBV7-2 with TRBJ1-1, with D unresolved. The length of the CDR3 is 14 residues. Germline CDR1 SGHTA, CDR2 FQGNSA. The V and J ends lost 2 bases and 1 base respectively, with 8 bases between them. The CDR3 DNA sequence: TGTGCCAGCAGCTTATCAGGCCCGAACACTGAAGCTTTCTTT. Translation: CASSLSGPNTEAFF.

This chain joins TRBV2 and TRBJ1-4; tentative D call: TRBD1 (5 bases). Germline-derived CDR1 and CDR2 are SNHLY and FYNNEI. V lost 6 bases, J lost 13 bases, and 15 bases lay in between. This CDR3 spans 12 amino acids. The CDR3 sequence: CASSETTERLFF. In nucleotides, the CDR3 is TGTGCCAGCAGCGAAACGACAGAGAGACTGTTTTTT.

The chain uses TRBV7-9 and TRBJ1-1, with D possibly TRBD1 on 6 matching bases. The CDR3 runs to 13 residues. Between the trimmed V and J ends, which lost 11 bases and 1 base, there was a span of 14 bases. Looked up from germline, CDR1 is SEHNR and CDR2 is FQNEAQ (reference sequence). The CDR3 region is CAARTVENTEAFF. CDR3 nucleotide sequence: TGTGCCGCGAGGACAGTCGAGAACACTGAAGCTTTCTTT.

V usage is TRBV30 and J usage is TRBJ2-1; D possibly corresponds to TRBD2 (5 bases). CDR3 size: 14 residues. Germline-derived CDR1 and CDR2 are GTSNPN and SVGIG (reference sequence). V was pared by 3 bases and J by 7 bases, with 16 bases between. DNA of the CDR3: TGTGCCTGGAGGTTAAAGGGAGATGTAAATGAGCAGTTCTTC. Its translation: CAWRLKGDVNEQFF.

The gene calls are TRBV5-4 and TRBJ2-7, with no clear D. V was shortened by 4 bases and J by 0 bases, with 11 bases between the two germline ends. Germline V lookup: CDR1 SGHNT, CDR2 YYREEE (reference sequence). There are 14 residues in the CDR3. CDR3 bases: TGTGCCAGCAGCGTAGAATTGAGCTCCTACGAGCAGTACGTC. This gives the protein CASSVELSSYEQYV.

V and J are TRBV6-1 and TRBJ1-2; 8 bases are a match to TRBD1. V shed 4 bases, J shed 5 bases, and the junction held 12 bases outside the gene matches. This CDR3 region has 16 residues. Germline CDR1 is MNHNS and CDR2 is SASEGT. Here the CDR3 reads CASSGPDRGKGYGYTF. In nucleotides, the CDR3 is TGTGCCAGCAGTGGTCCTGACAGGGGTAAAGGGTATGGCTACACCTTC.